This is a list of T cell receptor beta chains from one sample in a study of pediatric ulcerative colitis. Sequencing used immunoSEQ multiplex PCR; TCRdb keeps in-frame clones, though not all of them. The top ten hold 3.5% to 5% of the sample, which has approximately 32,000 clones, 82% seen once. Sequencing input: blood. Source of these receptors: a boy aged 10-17 years with severe ulcerative colitis. Each CDR3 is given with its conserved first and last residue. The D gene is left open where the match is weak. Expanded clones are given a class, and other clones once, few, many or no size at all.

>TRBV5-5|.|TRBJ1-6|.|13
TGTGCCACCGGGGTGGGGGATCAGTCACCCCTCCACTTT
CATGVGDQSPLHF
>TRBV11-3|TRBD1|TRBJ2-3|.|16
TGTGCCAGCAGCTTAGATAATCAGGGACAGTCAGATACGCAGTATTTT
CASSLDNQGQSDTQYF
>TRBV18|.|TRBJ2-3|.|15
TGTGCCAGCTCACCCGTGGACCTGAGGGGGGATACGCAGTATTTT
CASSPVDLRGDTQYF
>TRBV29-1|.|TRBJ1-1|.|14
TGCAGCGTTGAGTTCGGGGGGGCGGTCACTGAAGCTTTCTTT
CSVEFGGAVTEAFF
>TRBV30|.|TRBJ1-1|few|11
TGTGCCTTTACAGGGAGTACTGAAGCTTTCTTT
CAFTGSTEAFF
>TRBV10-2|TRBD1|TRBJ1-1|.|16
TGCGCCAGCAGTCGTCCCGGGACAGGGAGGGGCACTGAAGCTTTCTTT
CASSRPGTGRGTEAFF
>TRBV27|.|TRBJ2-7|.|13
TGTGCCAGCAGTTTCCTCCAGGGCTACGAGCAGTACTTC
CASSFLQGYEQYF
>TRBV7-7|TRBD2|TRBJ2-3|few|15
TGTGCCAGCAGCTTAGGTAGCGGGGGCACAGATACGCAGTATTTT
CASSLGSGGTDTQYF
>TRBV9|TRBD2|TRBJ2-3|.|15
TGTGCCAGCAGCGGTTCGACTAGCGGGGTAGATACGCAGTATTTT
CASSGSTSGVDTQYF
>TRBV7-9|TRBD1|TRBJ2-5|.|13
TGTGCCAGCAGCTGGAACAGGGGGGAGACCCAGTACTTC
CASSWNRGETQYF
>TRBV5-1|TRBD2|TRBJ2-5|.|13
TGCGCCAGCAGCCTAGGACTAGCCGAGACCCAGTACTTC
CASSLGLAETQYF
>TRBV5-1|TRBD1|TRBJ1-6|.|19
TGCGCCAGCAGCTCGCCAACGGGACAGGGGGGCTCCTATAATTCACCCCTCCACTTT
CASSSPTGQGGSYNSPLHF
>TRBV7-9|TRBD1|TRBJ1-6|few|15
TGTGCCAGCAGCCGGACCGGGACAGGGATCTCACCCCTCCACTTT
CASSRTGTGISPLHF
>TRBV6-6|.|TRBJ1-5|.|14
TGTGCCAGCAGGCCCAGGGTTAGAGGACAGCCCCAGCATTTT
CASRPRVRGQPQHF
>TRBV15|.|TRBJ1-5|.|15
TGTGCCACCAGCAGAGTATATGCCGGAAATCAGCCCCAGCATTTT
CATSRVYAGNQPQHF
>TRBV11-1|.|TRBJ1-3|once|14
TGTGCCAGCGAAAGAAGGGGCGGTGGAAACACCATATATTTT
CASERRGGGNTIYF
>TRBV10-3|.|TRBJ1-1|.|13
TGTGCCATCAGGTTTACAGGGAACACTGAAGCTTTCTTT
CAIRFTGNTEAFF
>TRBV7-9|TRBD1|TRBJ2-7|few|13
TGTGCCAGCAGCTTGGAAAGGGGGCATGAGCAGTACTTC
CASSLERGHEQYF
>TRBV6-6|.|TRBJ1-1|.|15
TGTGCCAGCAGCACGGGACACTCAATGAACACTGAAGCTTTCTTT
CASSTGHSMNTEAFF
>TRBV19|.|TRBJ2-5|.|13
TGTGCCAGTAGTATTCTGGGGGGAGAGACCCAGTACTTC
CASSILGGETQYF
>TRBV18|.|TRBJ1-2|.|16
TGTGCCAGCTCACCTCGCGGGACAACTAATAACTATGGCTACACCTTC
CASSPRGTTNNYGYTF
>TRBV5-1|TRBD1|TRBJ1-2|.|15
TGCGCCAGCAGCTTGGGTGGACAGGGGTCCGGTGGCTACACCTTC
CASSLGGQGSGGYTF
>TRBV15|.|TRBJ2-3|.|15
TGTGCCACCAGCAGAGATGTCGGGGGCACAGATACGCAGTATTTT
CATSRDVGGTDTQYF
>TRBV4-1|.|TRBJ2-7|.|14
TGCGCCAGCAGCCCGCGACCACTCTCCTACGAGCAGTACTTC
CASSPRPLSYEQYF
>TRBV19|TRBD1|TRBJ1-2|.|16
TGTGCCAGTAGCAGAACCCGGGACAGGTCGAGCTATGGCTACACCTTC
CASSRTRDRSSYGYTF
>TRBV6-6|.|TRBJ2-5|.|12
TGTGCCACCGCCTTTGTGGCTGAGACCCAGTACTTC
CATAFVAETQYF
>TRBV10-3|TRBD1|TRBJ1-1|.|13
TGTGCCAGCAGGGAAACAGGGGGCACTGAAGCTTTCTTT
CASRETGGTEAFF
>TRBV18|.|TRBJ2-3|.|13
TGTGCCAGCTCCACGGGGGCGCCAGATACGCAGTATTTT
CASSTGAPDTQYF
>TRBV4-1|TRBD2|TRBJ2-1|.|16
TGCGCCAGCAGCCAGGCTACGGGACTAGCCTACAATGAGCAGTTCTTC
CASSQATGLAYNEQFF
>TRBV6-1|.|TRBJ1-1|.|12
TGTGCCAGCGTCGGTCCGGGGACTGAAGCTTTCTTT
CASVGPGTEAFF
>TRBV25-1|.|TRBJ2-5|few|14
TGTGCCAGCAGTGAATCGAATGGGGGAGAGACCCAGTACTTC
CASSESNGGETQYF
>TRBV30|TRBD1|TRBJ2-2|.|13
TGTGCCCTGGGGACAGGGCACACCGGGGAGCTGTTTTTT
CALGTGHTGELFF
>TRBV7-2|.|TRBJ1-5|.|13
TGTGCCAGCAGCTTAGATTTTGGGCAGCCCCAGCATTTT
CASSLDFGQPQHF
>TRBV4-3|.|TRBJ2-5|.|16
TGCGCCAGCAGCCAGGGCCCCTCGATGCCTGGAGCGGCCCAGTACTTC
CASSQGPSMPGAAQYF
>TRBV27|TRBD2|TRBJ2-7|.|15
TGTGCCAGCAGTTTAGATGAGGCGGGGGGGCGCGAGCAGTACTTC
CASSLDEAGGREQYF
>TRBV7-9|TRBD1|TRBJ1-6|few|14
TGTGCCAGCAGCCGTGGACAGGGGAATTCACCCCTCCACTTT
CASSRGQGNSPLHF